The rows below give T cell receptor beta chains drawn from one sample of a study of shared clonotypes between healthy human individuals. Measured with immunoSEQ multiplex PCR; TCRdb has only the in-frame clones, and not every one. This table holds 1.5 million to 2.5 million clones, about 95% found once. The sequencing sample was made of naive CD8+ T cells sorted from blood. Source of these receptors: a young man in good health. Each CDR3 is given with its conserved first and last residue. Each record gives: J gene, clone size, D gene, V gene, CDR3 protein, CDR3 DNA. The D gene is left open where the match is weak. Not all rows give a size; the values are once, few, many and, for expanded clones, a class.

TRBJ1-2,-,-,TRBV9,CASSALDGFYHYGYTF,TGTGCCAGCAGCGCCCTAGACGGGTTTTATCACTATGGCTACACCTTC
TRBJ2-5,-,TRBD2,TRBV30,CAWSPGTSAETQYF,TGTGCCTGGAGTCCCGGGACTAGCGCCGAGACCCAGTACTTC
TRBJ2-2,-,-,TRBV6-1,CASSEPRTGELFF,TGTGCCAGCAGCGAACCCCGTACCGGGGAGCTGTTTTTT
TRBJ2-5,-,-,TRBV2,CASSGGDETQYF,TGTGCCAGCAGTGGGGGGGATGAGACCCAGTACTTC
TRBJ2-7,-,-,TRBV4-1,CASSQTPGTREQYF,TGCGCCAGCAGCCAAACACCCGGGACTCGCGAGCAGTACTTC
TRBJ2-7,-,-,TRBV11-2,CASSSPFYEQYF,TGTGCCAGCAGCTCACCTTTCTACGAGCAGTACTTC
TRBJ2-7,-,TRBD2,TRBV12-5,CASGASPGLAHEQYF,TGTGCTAGTGGTGCGTCGCCGGGACTAGCCCACGAGCAGTACTTC
TRBJ1-2,-,TRBD1,TRBV5-6,CASSSEGGYYGYTF,TGTGCCAGCAGCTCGGAAGGGGGCTACTATGGCTACACCTTC
TRBJ2-1,once,TRBD2,TRBV29-1,CSVEDLQLAGVKVTDEQFF,TGCAGCGTTGAAGATTTGCAACTAGCGGGAGTTAAAGTTACGGATGAGCAGTTCTTC
TRBJ1-2,-,-,TRBV9,CASSPEGFVGYTF,TGTGCCAGCAGTCCGGAGGGGTTTGTTGGCTACACCTTC
TRBJ1-2,-,-,TRBV4-1,CASSQEGGGRNYGYTF,TGCGCCAGCAGCCAAGAGGGGGGAGGGCGGAACTATGGCTACACCTTC
TRBJ2-5,-,-,TRBV27,CASGSRQPQETQYF,TGTGCCAGCGGGTCCCGCCAGCCACAAGAGACCCAGTACTTC
TRBJ2-7,once,-,TRBV6-1,CASSEERGSYEQYF,TGTGCCAGCAGTGAGGAGAGGGGGAGCTACGAGCAGTACTTC
TRBJ2-1,-,TRBD2,TRBV13,CASSLAGGPDNEQFF,TGTGCCAGCAGCTTAGCGGGGGGGCCCGACAATGAGCAGTTCTTC
TRBJ2-3,-,-,TRBV7-9,CASSLSTGTDTQYF,TGTGCCAGCAGCCTCTCGACAGGCACAGATACGCAGTATTTT
TRBJ1-1,-,-,TRBV27,CASSSAQGLPNTEAFF,TGTGCCAGCAGTTCAGCCCAAGGACTGCCGAACACTGAAGCTTTCTTT
TRBJ2-1,-,-,TRBV6-5,CASSSLSVSYNEQFF,TGTGCCAGCAGTTCCCTTAGCGTCTCCTACAATGAGCAGTTCTTC
TRBJ2-7,-,TRBD2,TRBV5-5,CASSRGLAGDEQYF,TGTGCCAGCAGCAGGGGACTAGCGGGGGACGAGCAGTACTTC
TRBJ1-2,-,TRBD1,TRBV4-1,CASSQWTGVYGYTF,TGCGCCAGCAGCCAGTGGACAGGGGTCTATGGCTACACCTTC
TRBJ2-5,-,TRBD1,TRBV27,CASSFSPPGTGWGERIQYF,TGTGCCAGCAGTTTTTCCCCACCAGGGACAGGGTGGGGAGAGAGGATCCAGTACTTC
TRBJ1-6,-,-,TRBV28,CASSYLTENSPLHF,TGTGCCAGCAGTTACCTGACAGAAAATTCACCCCTCCACTTT
TRBJ1-1,once,-,TRBV7-9,CASSLEASLSNTEAFF,TGTGCCAGCAGCTTAGAGGCCAGCCTATCGAACACTGAAGCTTTCTTT
TRBJ2-5,-,-,TRBV6-6,CASSYPAAQETQYF,TGTGCCAGCAGTTACCCCGCGGCCCAAGAGACCCAGTACTTC
TRBJ2-5,-,TRBD2,TRBV7-9,CASSLATSGPQETQYF,TGTGCCAGCAGCTTAGCGACTAGCGGGCCCCAAGAGACCCAGTACTTC
TRBJ1-5,-,-,TRBV11-2,CASSETGTSNQPQHF,TGTGCCAGCAGCGAGACCGGTACTAGCAATCAGCCCCAGCATTTT
TRBJ1-5,-,-,TRBV5-6,CASSFSGSNQPQHF,TGTGCCAGCAGCTTCTCGGGCAGCAATCAGCCCCAGCATTTT
TRBJ2-7,-,-,TRBV4-3,CASSQSRGHNYEQYF,TGCGCCAGCAGCCAATCTCGGGGTCACAACTACGAGCAGTACTTC
TRBJ1-5,-,TRBD1,TRBV29-1,CSVGTGWGQPQHF,TGCAGCGTTGGGACAGGGTGGGGTCAGCCCCAGCATTTT
TRBJ1-4,-,-,TRBV13,CASSFPSEKLFF,TGTGCCAGCAGCTTCCCGTCTGAAAAACTGTTTTTT
TRBJ2-1,-,TRBD1,TRBV9,CASSETGTNEQFF,TGTGCCAGCAGCGAGACAGGGACGAATGAGCAGTTCTTC
TRBJ2-1,-,TRBD2,TRBV5-1,CASSSVGAGDNEQFF,TGCGCCAGCAGCTCTGTAGGGGCGGGGGACAATGAGCAGTTCTTC
TRBJ2-7,-,-,TRBV27,CASSLSPRPSYEQYF,TGTGCCAGCAGTTTATCGCCTAGGCCATCCTACGAGCAGTACTTC
TRBJ1-1,-,-,TRBV11-2,CASSFGVGTEAFF,TGTGCCAGCAGCTTCGGAGTGGGGACTGAAGCTTTCTTT
TRBJ2-1,-,TRBD2,TRBV7-8,CASSLLREGDNEQFF,TGTGCCAGCAGCTTACTACGGGAGGGGGACAATGAGCAGTTCTTC
TRBJ2-7,-,-,TRBV27,CASSIAPGQLYEQYF,TGTGCCAGCAGTATCGCTCCGGGACAACTATACGAGCAGTACTTC
TRBJ2-7,-,-,TRBV28,CASSPPGRSYEQYF,TGTGCCAGCAGTCCCCCGGGGCGCTCCTACGAGCAGTACTTC
TRBJ2-7,-,TRBD1,TRBV4-3,CASSQDTGEGNEQYF,TGCGCCAGCAGCCAAGACACAGGGGAAGGGAACGAGCAGTACTTC
TRBJ1-1,-,-,TRBV9,CASSDDGENTEAFF,TGTGCCAGCAGCGACGACGGAGAGAACACTGAAGCTTTCTTT
TRBJ2-7,-,TRBD2,TRBV9,CASSWAGDDEQYF,TGTGCCAGCAGCTGGGCGGGAGACGACGAGCAGTACTTC
TRBJ2-7,-,TRBD2,TRBV9,CASSEPRGGTVLEQYF,TGTGCCAGCAGCGAGCCCCGGGGAGGGACGGTGCTCGAGCAGTACTTC
TRBJ1-5,-,-,TRBV12-2,CASRQLGRQSQPQHF,TGTGCAAGTCGCCAACTGGGCAGGCAGAGTCAGCCCCAGCATTTT
TRBJ2-7,-,-,TRBV15,CATSWGRTYEQYF,TGTGCCACCAGCTGGGGCCGCACCTACGAGCAGTACTTC
TRBJ2-6,-,-,TRBV5-4,CASSLALGQHPGANVLTF,TGTGCCAGCAGCTTGGCCCTAGGACAGCACCCTGGGGCCAACGTCCTGACTTTC
TRBJ2-3,-,-,TRBV4-1,CASSQGIGLSTDTQYF,TGCGCCAGCAGCCAAGGTATCGGACTGAGCACAGATACGCAGTATTTT
TRBJ1-6,-,-,TRBV6-1,CASEDQGGSPLHF,TGTGCCAGCGAAGACCAAGGAGGTTCACCCCTCCACTTT
TRBJ2-7,-,-,TRBV9,CASSVEADYYEQYF,TGTGCCAGCAGCGTAGAGGCGGACTACTACGAGCAGTACTTC
TRBJ2-7,-,TRBD1,TRBV5-1,CASSPRTGVSYEQYF,TGCGCCAGCAGCCCACGGACAGGGGTCTCCTACGAGCAGTACTTC
TRBJ2-7,-,-,TRBV2,CASSEGPEPYEQYF,TGTGCCAGCAGTGAAGGTCCAGAGCCATACGAGCAGTACTTC
TRBJ1-4,-,-,TRBV11-2,CASSRTGEKLFF,TGTGCCAGCAGTCGTACAGGGGAAAAACTGTTTTTT
TRBJ2-3,-,TRBD1,TRBV14,CASSPGTGSTDTQYF,TGTGCCAGCAGCCCCGGGACAGGGTCAACAGATACGCAGTATTTT
TRBJ1-1,-,-,TRBV5-6,CASSLVETANTEAFF,TGTGCCAGCAGCTTGGTCGAGACGGCGAACACTGAAGCTTTCTTT
TRBJ2-5,-,-,TRBV7-9,CASSLDTGEEETQYF,TGTGCCAGCAGCTTGGACACAGGGGAGGAAGAGACCCAGTACTTC
TRBJ1-4,-,TRBD1,TRBV13,CASSRGTDMVYEKLFF,TGTGCCAGCAGCCGAGGGACAGACATGGTTTATGAAAAACTGTTTTTT
TRBJ2-7,-,-,TRBV7-6,CASSFYSPNEQYF,TGTGCCAGCAGCTTCTATTCCCCCAACGAGCAGTACTTC
TRBJ1-4,-,-,TRBV28,CASSSYRERAGEKLFF,TGTGCCAGCAGTTCTTACAGGGAGAGGGCTGGGGAAAAACTGTTTTTT